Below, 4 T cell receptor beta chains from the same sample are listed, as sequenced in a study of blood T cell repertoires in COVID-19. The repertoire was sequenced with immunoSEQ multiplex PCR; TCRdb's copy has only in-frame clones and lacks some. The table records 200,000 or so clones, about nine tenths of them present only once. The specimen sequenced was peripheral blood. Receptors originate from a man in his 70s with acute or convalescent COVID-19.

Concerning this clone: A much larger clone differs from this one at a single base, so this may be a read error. As DNA, the CDR3 is TGTGCCAGCAGTGCCTTCTACGAGCAGTACTTC. Translating gives CASSAFYEQYF. The chain carries TRBV2 and TRBJ2-7; D is ambiguous. The CDR3 runs to 11 residues. The germline V gene has CDR1 SNHLY and CDR2 FYNNEI. V shed 4 bases and J shed 3 bases, with 4 bases lying between them.

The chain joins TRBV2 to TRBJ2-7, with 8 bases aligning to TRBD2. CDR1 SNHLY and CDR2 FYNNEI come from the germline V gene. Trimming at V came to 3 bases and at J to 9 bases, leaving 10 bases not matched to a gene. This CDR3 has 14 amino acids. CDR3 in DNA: TGTGCCAGCAGTGACAGGCGGGAGGCCCGTGGGCAGTACTTC. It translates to CASSDRREARGQYF.

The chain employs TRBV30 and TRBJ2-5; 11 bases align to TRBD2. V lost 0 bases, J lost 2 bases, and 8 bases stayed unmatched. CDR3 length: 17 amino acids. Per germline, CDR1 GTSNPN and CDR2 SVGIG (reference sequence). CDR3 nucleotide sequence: TGTGCCTGGAGTGTACTAGCGGGAGTGTTGTTACAAGAGACCCAGTACTTC. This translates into CAWSVLAGVLLQETQYF. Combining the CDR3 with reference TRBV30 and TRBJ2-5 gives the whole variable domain SQTIHQWPATLVQPVGSPLSLECTVEGTSNPNLYWYRQAAGRGLQLLFYSVGIGQISSEVPQNLSASRPQDRQFILSSKKLLLSDSGFYLCAWSVLAGVLLQETQYFGPGTRLLVL.

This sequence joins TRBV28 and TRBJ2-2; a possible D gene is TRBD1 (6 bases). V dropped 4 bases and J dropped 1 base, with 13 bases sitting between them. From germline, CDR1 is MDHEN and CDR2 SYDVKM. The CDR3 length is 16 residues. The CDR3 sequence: CASSSPGHKNTGELFF. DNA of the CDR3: TGTGCCAGCAGTTCCCCGGGACACAAGAACACCGGGGAGCTGTTTTTT.